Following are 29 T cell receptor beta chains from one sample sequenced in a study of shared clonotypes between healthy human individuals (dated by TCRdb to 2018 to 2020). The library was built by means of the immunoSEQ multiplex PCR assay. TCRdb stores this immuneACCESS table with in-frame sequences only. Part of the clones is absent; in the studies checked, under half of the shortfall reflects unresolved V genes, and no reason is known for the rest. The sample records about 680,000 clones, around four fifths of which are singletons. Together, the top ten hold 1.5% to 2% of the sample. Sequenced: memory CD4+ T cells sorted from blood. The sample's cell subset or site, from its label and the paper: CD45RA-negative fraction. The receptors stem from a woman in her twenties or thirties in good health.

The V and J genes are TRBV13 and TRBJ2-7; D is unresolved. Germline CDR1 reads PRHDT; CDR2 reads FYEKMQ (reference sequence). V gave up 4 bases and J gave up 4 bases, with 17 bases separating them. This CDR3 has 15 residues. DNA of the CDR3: TGTGCCAGCAGCTCCATCCCCCGTCCCCTTTACGAGCAGTACTTC. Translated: CASSSIPRPLYEQYF.

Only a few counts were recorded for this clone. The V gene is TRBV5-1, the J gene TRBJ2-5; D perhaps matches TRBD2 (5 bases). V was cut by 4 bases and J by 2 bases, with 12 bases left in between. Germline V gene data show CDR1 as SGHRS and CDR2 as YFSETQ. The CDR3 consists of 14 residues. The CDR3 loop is CASSIPPGQETQYF. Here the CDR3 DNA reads TGCGCCAGCAGCATACCTCCGGGGCAAGAGACCCAGTACTTC.

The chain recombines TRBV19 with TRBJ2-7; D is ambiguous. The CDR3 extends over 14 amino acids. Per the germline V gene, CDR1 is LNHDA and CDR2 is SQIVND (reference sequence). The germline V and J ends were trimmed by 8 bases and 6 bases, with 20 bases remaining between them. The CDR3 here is CASRTTAGVLEQYF. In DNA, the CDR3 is TGTGCCAGTCGAACTACCGCCGGAGTACTCGAGCAGTACTTC. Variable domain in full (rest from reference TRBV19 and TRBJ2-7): DGGITQSPKYLFRKEGQNVTLSCEQNLNHDAMYWYRQDPGQGLRLIYYSQIVNDFQKGDIAEGYSVSREKKESFPLTVTSAQKNPTAFYLCASRTTAGVLEQYFGPGTRLTVT.

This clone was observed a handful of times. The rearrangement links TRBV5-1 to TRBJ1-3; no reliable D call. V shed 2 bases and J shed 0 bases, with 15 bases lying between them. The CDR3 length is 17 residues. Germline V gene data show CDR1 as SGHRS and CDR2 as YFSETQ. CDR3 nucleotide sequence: TGCGCCAGCAGCTTCGGCCAGGAGCTAAGCTCTGGAAACACCATATATTTT. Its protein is CASSFGQELSSGNTIYF. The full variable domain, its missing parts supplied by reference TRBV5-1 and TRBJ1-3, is KAGVTQTPRYLIKTRGQQVTLSCSPISGHRSVSWYQQTPGQGLQFLFEYFSETQRNKGNFPGRFSGRQFSNSRSEMNVSTLELGDSALYLCASSFGQELSSGNTIYFGEGSWLTVV.

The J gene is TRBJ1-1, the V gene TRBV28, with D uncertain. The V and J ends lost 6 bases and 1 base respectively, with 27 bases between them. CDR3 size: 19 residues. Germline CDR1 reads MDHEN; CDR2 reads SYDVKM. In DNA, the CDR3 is TGTGCCAGCAGCCACACCCTCCTGATGCGGAGGATAGAGAACACTGAAGCTTTCTTT. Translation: CASSHTLLMRRIENTEAFF.

The CDR3 DNA reads as TGTGCCAGCAGCCCGGGCCTGGGGCGGGAGACCCAGTACTTC. Translated: CASSPGLGRETQYF. The rearrangement uses TRBV7-9 and TRBJ2-5, with D perhaps matching TRBD1 (5 bases). CDR1 and CDR2 (germline): SEHNR, FQNEAQ (reference sequence). Between the trimmed V and J ends, which lost 5 bases and 5 bases, there was a span of 15 bases. This CDR3 has 14 amino acids. The variable domain in full, completed from reference TRBV7-9 and TRBJ2-5, reads DTGVSQNPRHKITKRGQNVTFRCDPISEHNRLYWYRQTLGQGPEFLTYFQNEAQLEKSRLLSDRFSAERPKGSFSTLEIQRTEQGDSAMYLCASSPGLGRETQYFGPGTRLLVL.

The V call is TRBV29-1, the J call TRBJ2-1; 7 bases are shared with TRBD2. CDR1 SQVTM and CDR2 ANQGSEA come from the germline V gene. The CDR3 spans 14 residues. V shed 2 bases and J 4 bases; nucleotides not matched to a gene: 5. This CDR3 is CSVESSGKYNEQFF. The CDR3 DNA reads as TGCAGCGTTGAATCTAGCGGAAAATACAATGAGCAGTTCTTC.

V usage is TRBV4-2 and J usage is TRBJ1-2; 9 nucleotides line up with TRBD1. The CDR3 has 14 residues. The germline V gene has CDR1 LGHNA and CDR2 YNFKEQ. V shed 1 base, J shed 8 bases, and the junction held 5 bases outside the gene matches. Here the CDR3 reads CASSQAGQGKGYTF. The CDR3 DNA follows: TGTGCCAGCAGCCAAGCGGGACAGGGTAAGGGCTACACCTTC.

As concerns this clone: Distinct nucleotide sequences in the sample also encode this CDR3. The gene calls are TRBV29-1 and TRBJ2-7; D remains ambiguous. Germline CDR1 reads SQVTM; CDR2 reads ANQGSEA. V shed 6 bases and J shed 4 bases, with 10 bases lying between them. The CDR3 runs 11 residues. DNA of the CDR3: TGCAGCGTGGCTAGGGATTACGAGCAGTACTTC. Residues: CSVARDYEQYF.

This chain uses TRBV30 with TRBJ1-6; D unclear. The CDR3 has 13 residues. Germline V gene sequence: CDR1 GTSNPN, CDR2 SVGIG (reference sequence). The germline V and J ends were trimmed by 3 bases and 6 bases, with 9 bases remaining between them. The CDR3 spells CAWRPGPNSPLHF. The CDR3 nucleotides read TGTGCCTGGAGACCCGGCCCTAATTCACCCCTCCACTTT. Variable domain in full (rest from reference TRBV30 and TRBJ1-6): SQTIHQWPATLVQPVGSPLSLECTVEGTSNPNLYWYRQAAGRGLQLLFYSVGIGQISSEVPQNLSASRPQDRQFILSSKKLLLSDSGFYLCAWRPGPNSPLHFGNGTRLTVT.

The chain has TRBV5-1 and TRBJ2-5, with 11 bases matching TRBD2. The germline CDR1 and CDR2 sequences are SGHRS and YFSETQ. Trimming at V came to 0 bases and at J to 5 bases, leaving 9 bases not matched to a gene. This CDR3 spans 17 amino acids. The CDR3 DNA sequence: TGCGCCAGCAGCTTGGGACTTCTAGCGGGAGGTTGGGAGACCCAGTACTTC. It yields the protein CASSLGLLAGGWETQYF.

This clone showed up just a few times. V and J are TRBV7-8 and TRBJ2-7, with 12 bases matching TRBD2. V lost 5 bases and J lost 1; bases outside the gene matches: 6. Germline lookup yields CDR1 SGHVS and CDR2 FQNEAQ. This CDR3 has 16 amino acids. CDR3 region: CASSHFTSGGSYEQYF. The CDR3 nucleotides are TGTGCCAGCAGCCACTTCACTAGCGGGGGGTCCTACGAGCAGTACTTC.

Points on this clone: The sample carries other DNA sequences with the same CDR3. This chain's CDR3 is CASTSDGNEQFF. CDR3 bases: TGTGCCAGCACCTCCGACGGCAATGAGCAGTTCTTC. V gene TRBV2 combines with J gene TRBJ2-1; no clear D gene. Germline V gene lookup returns CDR1 SNHLY and CDR2 FYNNEI. This CDR3 region has 12 residues. V was trimmed by 7 bases and J by 6 bases, leaving 10 bases between them.

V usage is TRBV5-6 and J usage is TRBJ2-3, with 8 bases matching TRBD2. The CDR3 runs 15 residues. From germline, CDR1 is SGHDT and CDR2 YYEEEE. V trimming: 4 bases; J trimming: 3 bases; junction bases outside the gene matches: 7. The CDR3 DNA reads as TGTGCCAGCAGCCAGAGACTAGCGATTACAGATACGCAGTATTTT. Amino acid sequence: CASSQRLAITDTQYF.

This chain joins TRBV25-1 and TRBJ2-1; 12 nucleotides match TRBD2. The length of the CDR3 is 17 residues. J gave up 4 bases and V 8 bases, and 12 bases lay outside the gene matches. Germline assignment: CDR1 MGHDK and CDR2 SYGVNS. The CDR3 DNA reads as TGTGCCAGCTCGCCTTCTAGCGGGAGGGCAGGTTACAATGAGCAGTTCTTC. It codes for CASSPSSGRAGYNEQFF.

The CDR3 region is CASSQEKETQYF. The CDR3 coding sequence is TGTGCCAGCAGCCAAGAGAAGGAGACCCAGTACTTC. This sequence joins TRBV4-2 and TRBJ2-5; D not resolved. The germline CDR1 and CDR2 sequences are LGHNA and YNFKEQ. V lost 0 bases and J 5 bases, leaving 4 bases between the germline ends. CDR3 length equals 12 residues.

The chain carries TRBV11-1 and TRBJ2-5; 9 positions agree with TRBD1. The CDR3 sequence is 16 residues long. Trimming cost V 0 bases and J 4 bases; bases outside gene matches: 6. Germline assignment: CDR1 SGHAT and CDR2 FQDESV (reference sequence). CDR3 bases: TGTGCCAGCAGCTTAGCCCCGGGACAGGGTGGAGAGACCCAGTACTTC. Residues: CASSLAPGQGGETQYF. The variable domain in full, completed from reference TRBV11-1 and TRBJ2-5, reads EAEVAQSPRYKITEKSQAVAFWCDPISGHATLYWYRQILGQGPELLVQFQDESVVDDSQLPKDRFSAERLKGVDSTLKIQPAELGDSAMYLCASSLAPGQGGETQYFGPGTRLLVL.

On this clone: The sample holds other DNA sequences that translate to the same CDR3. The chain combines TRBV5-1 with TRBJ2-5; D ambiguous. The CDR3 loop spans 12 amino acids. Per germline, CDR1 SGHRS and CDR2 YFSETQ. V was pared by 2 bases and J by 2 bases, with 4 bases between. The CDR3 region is CASSFGQETQYF. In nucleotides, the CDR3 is TGCGCCAGCAGCTTCGGGCAAGAGACCCAGTACTTC.

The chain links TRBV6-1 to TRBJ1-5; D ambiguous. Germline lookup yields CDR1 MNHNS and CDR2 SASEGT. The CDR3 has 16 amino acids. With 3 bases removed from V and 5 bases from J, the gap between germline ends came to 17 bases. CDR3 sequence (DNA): TGTGCCAGCAGTGAGAGGGCCGTGGGATTTGATCAGCCCCAGCATTTT. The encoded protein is CASSERAVGFDQPQHF.

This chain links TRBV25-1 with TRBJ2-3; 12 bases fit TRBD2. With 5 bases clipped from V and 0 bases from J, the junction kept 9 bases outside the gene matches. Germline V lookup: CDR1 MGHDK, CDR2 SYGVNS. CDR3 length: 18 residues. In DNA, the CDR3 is TGTGCCAGCAGTACACGACTAGCGGGAGACCCTAGCACAGATACGCAGTATTTT. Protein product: CASSTRLAGDPSTDTQYF.

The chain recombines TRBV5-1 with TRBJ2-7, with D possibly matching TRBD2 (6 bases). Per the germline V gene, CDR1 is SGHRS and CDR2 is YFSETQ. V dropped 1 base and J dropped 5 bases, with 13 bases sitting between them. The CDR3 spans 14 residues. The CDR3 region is CASSLYGGTHEQYF. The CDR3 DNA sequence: TGCGCCAGCAGCTTGTATGGCGGGACGCACGAGCAGTACTTC.

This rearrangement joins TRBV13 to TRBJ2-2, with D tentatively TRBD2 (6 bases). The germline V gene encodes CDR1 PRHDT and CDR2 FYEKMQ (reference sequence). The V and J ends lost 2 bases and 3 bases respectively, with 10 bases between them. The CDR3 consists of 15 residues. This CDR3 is CASSLYGSDTGELFF. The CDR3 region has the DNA TGTGCCAGCAGCTTATACGGGAGCGACACCGGGGAGCTGTTTTTT.

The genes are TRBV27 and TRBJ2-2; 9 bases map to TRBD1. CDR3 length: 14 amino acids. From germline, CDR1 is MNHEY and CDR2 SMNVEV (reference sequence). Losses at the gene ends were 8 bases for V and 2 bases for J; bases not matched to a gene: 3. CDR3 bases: TGTGCCAGCGGGGGACAGGGCAACACCGGGGAGCTGTTTTTT. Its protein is CASGGQGNTGELFF.

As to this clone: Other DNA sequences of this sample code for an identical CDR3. CDR3 protein: CASSLGQGASTDTQYF. The CDR3 DNA reads TGCGCCAGCAGCCTAGGACAGGGGGCTAGCACAGATACGCAGTATTTT. The chain links TRBV5-1 to TRBJ2-3, with 11 bases fitting TRBD1. This CDR3 region has 16 residues. V was clipped by 4 bases and J by 0 bases; unmatched bases: 4. From germline, CDR1 is SGHRS and CDR2 YFSETQ.

CDR3 in DNA: TGTGCCAGCAGTCAATACAGCTCTGGGGCCAACGTCCTGACTTTC. This encodes CASSQYSSGANVLTF. This rearrangement joins TRBV28 to TRBJ2-6, with D hard to call. This CDR3 comprises 15 residues. V was clipped by 5 bases and J by 0 bases, with 8 bases between them. CDR1 MDHEN and CDR2 SYDVKM come from the germline V gene.

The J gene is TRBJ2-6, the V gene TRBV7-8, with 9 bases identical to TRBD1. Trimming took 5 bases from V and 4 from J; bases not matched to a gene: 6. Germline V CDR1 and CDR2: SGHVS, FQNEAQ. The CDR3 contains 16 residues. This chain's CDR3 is CASSLYGTGGANVLTF. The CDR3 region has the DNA TGTGCCAGCAGCCTTTACGGGACAGGGGGGGCCAACGTCCTGACTTTC.

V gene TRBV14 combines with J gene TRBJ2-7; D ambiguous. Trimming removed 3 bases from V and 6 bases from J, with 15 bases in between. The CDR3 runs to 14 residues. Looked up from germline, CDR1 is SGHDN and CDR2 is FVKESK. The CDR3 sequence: CASSQGSGWFEQYF. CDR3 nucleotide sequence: TGTGCCAGCAGCCAGGGGTCAGGATGGTTCGAGCAGTACTTC.

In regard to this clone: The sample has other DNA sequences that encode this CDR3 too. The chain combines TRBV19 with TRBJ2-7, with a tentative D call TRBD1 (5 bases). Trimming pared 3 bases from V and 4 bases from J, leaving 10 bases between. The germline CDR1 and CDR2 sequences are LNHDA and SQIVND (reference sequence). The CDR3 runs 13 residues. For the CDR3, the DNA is TGTGCCAGTAGTATTCAGGGTCCGTACGAGCAGTACTTC. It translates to CASSIQGPYEQYF.

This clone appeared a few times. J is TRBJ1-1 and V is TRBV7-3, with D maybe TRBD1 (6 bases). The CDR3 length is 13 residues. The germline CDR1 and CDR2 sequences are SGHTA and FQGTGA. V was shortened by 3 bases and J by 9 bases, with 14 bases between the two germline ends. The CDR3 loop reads CASSLELGAKAFF. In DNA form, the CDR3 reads TGTGCCAGCAGCTTGGAGTTGGGGGCTAAAGCTTTCTTT.